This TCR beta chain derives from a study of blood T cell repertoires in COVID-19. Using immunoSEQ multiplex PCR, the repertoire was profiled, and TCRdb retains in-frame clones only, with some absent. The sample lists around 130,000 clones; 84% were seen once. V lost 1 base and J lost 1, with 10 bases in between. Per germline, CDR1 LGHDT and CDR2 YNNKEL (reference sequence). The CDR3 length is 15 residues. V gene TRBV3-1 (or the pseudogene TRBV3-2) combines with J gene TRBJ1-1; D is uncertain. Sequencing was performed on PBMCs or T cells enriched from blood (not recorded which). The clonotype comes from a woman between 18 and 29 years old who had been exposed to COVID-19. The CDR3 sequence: CASSQVLQPNTEAFF. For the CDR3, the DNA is TGTGCCAGCAGCCAAGTCTTACAGCCGAACACTGAAGCTTTCTTT.